Below, one T cell receptor beta chain is given with its context. The target of this receptor is not known. Per-base qualities were not stored, and no clone one base away is much larger. Receptors were amplified or captured by the immunoSEQ multiplex PCR assay. Imported from immuneACCESS, the table was reduced by TCRdb to in-frame sequences with V and J called. These copies leave out some clones; in studies compared against another copy, an unresolved V gene accounts for under half, and the cause of the remainder is not known. The sample table holds approximately 150,000 clones, of which just over 85% were seen once. The top ten clonotypes cover over 1.5% of the sample. Inclusive of the bounding cysteine and phenylalanine, the CDR3 is 13 residues long. Just CDR3 DNA is preserved here, 39 bases in frame from base 1. From the germline V gene, CDR1 is SGHTS and CDR2 is YDEGEE. V and J are truncated by 5 bases and 7 bases respectively, leaving an intervening sequence of 13 bases.

The data derive from a study of control samples from healthy donors and cancer patients (TCRdb year 2020). Recombination linked TRBV5-8 to TRBJ1-3; the D gene is perhaps TRBD1, from 6 matching bases. The sequenced sample consisted of blood. This receptor was taken from a man younger than 35 in good health. The bases read TGTGCCAGCAGTCTCCGGGACACTAACACCATATATTTT. It specifies CASSLRDTNTIYF.